The TCR beta chain described here comes from a study of control samples from healthy donors and cancer patients. There are a few counts of this clone. From germline, CDR1 is LNHNV and CDR2 YYDKDF (reference sequence). V was trimmed by 5 bases and J by 4 bases, leaving 16 bases between them. The CDR3 has 15 amino acids. The table came from immunoSEQ multiplex PCR; TCRdb's copy has only in-frame clones and leaves some out. The data show 50,000 to 55,000 clones, around 95% seen once. The source material was blood. The chain employs TRBV15 and TRBJ2-3; D possibly matches TRBD1 or TRBD2 (5 bases each). The sequence was collected from a man between 25 and 39 years old in good health. The CDR3 region is CATSPGRGVPDTQYF. DNA for the CDR3: TGTGCCACCAGCCCAGGAAGGGGAGTACCAGATACGCAGTATTTT.